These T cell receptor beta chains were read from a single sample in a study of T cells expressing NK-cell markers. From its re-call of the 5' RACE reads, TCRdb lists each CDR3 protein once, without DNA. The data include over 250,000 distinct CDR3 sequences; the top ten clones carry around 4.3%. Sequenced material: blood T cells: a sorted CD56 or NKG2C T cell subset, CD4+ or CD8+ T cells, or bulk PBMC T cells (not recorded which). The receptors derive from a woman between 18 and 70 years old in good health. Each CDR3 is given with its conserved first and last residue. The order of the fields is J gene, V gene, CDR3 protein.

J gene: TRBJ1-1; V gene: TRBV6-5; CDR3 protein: CASSYTWGAAEAFF
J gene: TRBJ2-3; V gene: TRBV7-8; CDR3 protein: CASSPSRVPGTDTQYF
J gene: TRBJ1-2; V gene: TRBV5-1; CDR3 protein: CASSLDSINYGYTF
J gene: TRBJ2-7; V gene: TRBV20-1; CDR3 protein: CSANPEGLYEQYF
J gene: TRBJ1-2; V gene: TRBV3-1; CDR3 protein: CASSQGVEGYTF
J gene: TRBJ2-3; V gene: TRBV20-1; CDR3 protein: CSARTSGNTDTQYF
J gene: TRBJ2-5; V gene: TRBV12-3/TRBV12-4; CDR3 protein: CASSLPGPHQETQYF
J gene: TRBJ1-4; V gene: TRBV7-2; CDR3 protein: CASSLPRDRQNEKLFF
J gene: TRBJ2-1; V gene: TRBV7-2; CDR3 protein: CASSLAGGRPLYNEQFF
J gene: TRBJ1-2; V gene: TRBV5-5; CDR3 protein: CASSPGTGLLNYGYTF
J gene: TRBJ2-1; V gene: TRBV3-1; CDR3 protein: CASSHRRDSAQFF
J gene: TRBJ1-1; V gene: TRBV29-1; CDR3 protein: CSTDRGNTEAFF
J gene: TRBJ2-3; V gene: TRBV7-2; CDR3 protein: CASSRQGSSDTQYF
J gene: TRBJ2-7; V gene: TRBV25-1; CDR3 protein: CASKDPTEQYF
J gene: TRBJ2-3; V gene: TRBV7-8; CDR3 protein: CASSRTSGGAADTQYF
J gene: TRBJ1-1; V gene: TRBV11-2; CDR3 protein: CASSFNRLNTEAFF
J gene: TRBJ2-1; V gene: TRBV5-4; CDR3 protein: CASSPAARHEQFF
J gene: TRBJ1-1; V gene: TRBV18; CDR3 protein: CASSTYLDTEAFF
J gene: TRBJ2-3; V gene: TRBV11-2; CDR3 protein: CASSLGRPLDTQYF
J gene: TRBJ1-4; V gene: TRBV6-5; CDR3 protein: CASSWTGTTDEKLFF
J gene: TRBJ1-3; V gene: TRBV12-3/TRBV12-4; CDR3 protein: CASSGTGKVNTIYF
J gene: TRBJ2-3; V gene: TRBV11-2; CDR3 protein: CASSLDLRDTQYF
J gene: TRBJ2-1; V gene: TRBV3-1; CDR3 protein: CASSPGVAEQFF
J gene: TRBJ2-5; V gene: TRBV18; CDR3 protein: CASSRSGSARQETQYF
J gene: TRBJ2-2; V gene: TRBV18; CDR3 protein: CASSPLGSGKNTGELFF
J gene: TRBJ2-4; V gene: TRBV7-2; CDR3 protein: CASSFRSQGNIQYF
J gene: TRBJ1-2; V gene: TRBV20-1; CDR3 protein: CSATDTLGHGYTF
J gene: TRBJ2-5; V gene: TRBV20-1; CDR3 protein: CSAATEETQYF
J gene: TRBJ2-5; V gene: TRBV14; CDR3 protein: CASSQGDVETQYF
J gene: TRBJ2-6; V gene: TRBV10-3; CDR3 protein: CAISESTRNSGANVLTF
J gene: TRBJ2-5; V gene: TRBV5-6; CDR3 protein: CASRPGGHSYQETQYF
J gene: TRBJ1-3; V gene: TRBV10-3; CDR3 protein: CAIRAGTGDGNTIYF
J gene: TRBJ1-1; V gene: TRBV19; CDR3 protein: CASRRGGDAFF
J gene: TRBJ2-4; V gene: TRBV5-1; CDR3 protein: CASSPGTSINIQYF
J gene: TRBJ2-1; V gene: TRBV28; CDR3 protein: CASSQGWRGKNEQFF
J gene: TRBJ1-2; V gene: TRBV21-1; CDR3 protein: CASSPPGREGPYYGYTF
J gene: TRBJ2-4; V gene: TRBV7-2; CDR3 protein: CASSLVQALAKNIQYF
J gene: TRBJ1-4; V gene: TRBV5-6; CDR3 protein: CASSLDRGKRSEKLFF
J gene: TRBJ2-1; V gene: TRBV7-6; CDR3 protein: CASAPGQAKEQFF
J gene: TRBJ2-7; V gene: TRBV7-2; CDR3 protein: CASSLRTASSYEQYF
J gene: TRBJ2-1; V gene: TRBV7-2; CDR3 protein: CASSPPPGNEQFF